Below are 5 T cell receptor beta chains sequenced from a single sample in a study of blood T cell repertoires in COVID-19. The method was immunoSEQ multiplex PCR; TCRdb's version includes in-frame clones alone and lacks a portion of them. The sample has hundreds of thousands of clones, roughly four fifths seen once. The specimen sequenced was PBMCs or T cells enriched from blood (not recorded which). The receptors derive from a woman aged 45-65 years who had been exposed to COVID-19.

The chain has TRBV11-2 and TRBJ2-5; TRBD1 agrees at 8 bases. Trimming removed 3 bases from V and 5 bases from J; junction bases left unmatched: 14. In germline, CDR1 is SGHAT, CDR2 FQNNGV. The CDR3 extends over 17 amino acids. The CDR3 DNA reads TGTGCCAGCAGCTTGTCCGGACAGGGTCCTCCCGAGGAGACCCAGTACTTC. This gives the protein CASSLSGQGPPEETQYF.

The rearrangement links TRBV5-6 to TRBJ1-2; D is uncertain. The CDR3 covers 14 residues. Germline CDR1 SGHDT, CDR2 YYEEEE. V lost 2 bases and J 8 bases, leaving 16 bases between the germline ends. The CDR3 here is CASSFPSGSEGYTF. As DNA, the CDR3 is TGTGCCAGCAGCTTCCCCTCGGGATCGGAAGGCTACACCTTC. Based on the CDR3 plus reference TRBV5-6 and TRBJ1-2, the full variable domain is DAGVTQSPTHLIKTRGQQVTLRCSPKSGHDTVSWYQQALGQGPQFIFQYYEEEERQRGNFPDRFSGHQFPNYSSELNVNALLLGDSALYLCASSFPSGSEGYTFGSGTRLTVV.

J is TRBJ2-1 and V is TRBV5-4; 10 bases are shared with TRBD2. Germline CDR1 and CDR2: SGHNT and YYREEE (reference sequence). V gave up 7 bases and J gave up 2 bases; unmatched junction bases: 6. The CDR3 totals 15 residues. The CDR3 is CASYRGLATYNEQFF. The CDR3 bases are TGTGCCAGCTACCGGGGACTAGCGACCTACAATGAGCAGTTCTTC.

The rearrangement links TRBV2 to TRBJ1-2; TRBD1 matches at 9 bases. V shed 10 bases, J shed 6 bases, and the junction held 6 bases outside the gene matches. This CDR3 comprises 12 residues. Germline V CDR1 and CDR2: SNHLY, FYNNEI. The CDR3 region has the DNA TGTGCCATCTCAAGGACAGGGGATGGCTACACCTTC. Its protein is CAISRTGDGYTF.

The chain employs TRBV3-1 (or the pseudogene TRBV3-2) and TRBJ1-3, with TRBD1 matching 7 bases. CDR3 length equals 17 residues. Losses at the gene ends were 1 base for V and 0 bases for J; bases not matched to a gene: 6. The germline gives CDR1 LGHDT, CDR2 YNNKEL (reference sequence). The DNA for the CDR3 is TGTGCCAGCAGCCAAGGTCATAACAGGGGCTCTGGAAACACCATATATTTT. Its translation: CASSQGHNRGSGNTIYF.